Presented here are 16 T cell receptor beta chains from one specimen sequenced in a study of CD8+ T cells in alopecia areata. cDNA prepared by RNA extraction and subsequent reverse transcription served as the template for sequencing. Sequencing was performed with immunoSEQ multiplex PCR; in TCRdb, only in-frame clones are kept and a portion is missing. This sample has around 210,000 clones, with approximately 60% found just once. Sequenced sample: CD8+ T cells sorted from blood. These receptors were obtained from a human donor in good health.

This clone has a handful of counts. V gene TRBV29-1 combines with J gene TRBJ2-3; maybe TRBD1 (6 bases). This CDR3 has 12 residues. V gave up 4 bases and J gave up 5 bases, with 10 bases separating them. Per germline, CDR1 SQVTM and CDR2 ANQGSEA. CDR3 coding DNA: TGCAGCGTTGTCCGGACAGAAGATACGCAGTATTTT. Amino acids: CSVVRTEDTQYF.

V is TRBV27 and J is TRBJ2-1, with 10 bases fitting TRBD1. CDR1 is MNHEY and CDR2 is SMNVEV in the germline V gene (reference sequence). After removal of 5 bases from V and 8 bases from J, the junction contained 18 bases not matched to a gene. There are 18 residues in the CDR3. This CDR3 reads CASSPHNPRDRGGDEQFF. CDR3 DNA sequence: TGTGCCAGCAGTCCACACAACCCCCGGGACAGGGGTGGCGATGAGCAGTTCTTC.

The chain is built from TRBV2 and TRBJ1-1; 9 positions agree with TRBD1. V was pared by 8 bases and J by 2 bases, with 3 bases of the junction left unmatched. The CDR3 consists of 13 residues. CDR1 is SNHLY, CDR2 FYNNEI, per germline. In nucleotides, the CDR3 is TGTGCCAGCGGGACAGGGACAAACACTGAAGCTTTCTTT. Its protein is CASGTGTNTEAFF.

The CDR3 loop reads CASSFQRAQYF. For the CDR3, the DNA is TGTGCCAGCAGTTTTCAGCGGGCCCAGTACTTC. The chain has TRBV11-2 and TRBJ2-5; TRBD2 is a possible D gene (6 bases). Germline V gives CDR1 SGHAT, CDR2 FQNNGV. The CDR3 covers 11 residues. V lost 6 bases, J lost 9 bases, and 11 bases lay in between.

The rearrangement uses TRBV7-8 and TRBJ2-3; TRBD2 matches at 9 bases. CDR3 length: 16 residues. Germline trimming cut 2 bases from V and 4 bases from J; bases unmatched to any gene: 7. The V gene's germline CDR1 is SGHVS and CDR2 FQNEAQ. The CDR3 bases are TGTGCCAGCAGCTTATCCGGGACTAGCAACTCAGATACGCAGTATTTT. Protein sequence: CASSLSGTSNSDTQYF.

The V gene is TRBV5-1, the J gene TRBJ2-5, with TRBD1 as a possible D gene (6 bases). The CDR3 is 14 residues long. Between the trimmed V and J ends, which lost 7 bases and 4 bases, there was a span of 17 bases. The germline V gene encodes CDR1 SGHRS and CDR2 YFSETQ. As DNA, the CDR3 is TGCGCCAGCTCCCCTCCGAGGGGGTCAGAGACCCAGTACTTC. Protein: CASSPPRGSETQYF.

There are a few counts of this clone. The J gene is TRBJ2-4, the V gene TRBV4-1; TRBD2 is a possible D gene (5 bases). The CDR3 length is 15 residues. Germline CDR1 MGHRA, CDR2 YSYEKL. V was trimmed by 4 bases and J by 1 base, leaving 11 bases between them. This CDR3 reads CASSPPRRAKNIQYF. The CDR3 bases are TGCGCCAGCAGCCCCCCCCGGAGGGCCAAAAACATTCAGTACTTC.

The chain is built from TRBV9 and TRBJ2-7; D tentatively fits TRBD1 or TRBD2 (5 bases each). The germline CDR1 and CDR2 sequences are SGDLS and YYNGEE. The CDR3 is 11 residues long. V shed 0 bases and J shed 7 bases, with 5 bases lying between them. The CDR3 loop reads CASSVGGEQYF. The CDR3 DNA reads TGTGCCAGCAGCGTAGGGGGGGAGCAGTACTTC. Looking up the rest from reference TRBV9 and TRBJ2-7 gives the full variable domain: DSGVTQTPKHLITATGQRVTLRCSPRSGDLSVYWYQQSLDQGLQFLIQYYNGEERAKGNILERFSAQQFPDLHSELNLSSLELGDSALYFCASSVGGEQYFGPGTRLTVT.

The genes are TRBV9 and TRBJ2-3; TRBD1 agrees at 10 bases. Germline V CDR1 and CDR2: SGDLS, YYNGEE. The V gene end was trimmed by 2 bases and the J gene end by 5 bases; junction bases not matched to a gene: 5. The CDR3 covers 15 residues. CDR3 region: CASSVTGGMRDTQYF. The CDR3 DNA follows: TGTGCCAGCAGCGTGACAGGGGGCATGAGAGATACGCAGTATTTT.

This clone was seen only a few times. V gene TRBV4-1 combines with J gene TRBJ2-5; 7 nucleotides align to TRBD2. This CDR3 is 18 amino acids long. The germline V gene encodes CDR1 MGHRA and CDR2 YSYEKL. V dropped 1 base and J dropped 4; count of bases not matched to a gene: 15. CDR3 DNA: TGCGCCAGCAGCCAAGTAATCCGGGACTATCCTGGGGGAGAGACCCAGTACTTC. The encoded protein is CASSQVIRDYPGGETQYF.

This clone appeared many times. This chain's CDR3 is CASSFVGVGEQYF. The CDR3 DNA follows: TGTGCCAGCAGCTTTGTGGGGGTTGGCGAGCAGTACTTC. This sequence joins TRBV7-2 and TRBJ2-7; possibly TRBD1 or TRBD2 for D (5 bases each). Trimming stripped 3 bases from V and 6 bases from J, with 12 bases between. The CDR3 extends over 13 amino acids. Germline V gene sequence: CDR1 SGHTA, CDR2 FQGNSA.

The chain employs TRBV27 and TRBJ2-7, with D perhaps matching TRBD1 (6 bases). V was trimmed by 6 bases and J by 0 bases, leaving 15 bases between them. Germline assignment: CDR1 MNHEY and CDR2 SMNVEV (reference sequence). The CDR3 covers 15 residues. For the CDR3, the DNA is TGTGCCAGCAGAATGGTTGGGGGCACCTCCTACGAGCAGTACTTC. Translated, it gives CASRMVGGTSYEQYF.

This sequence joins TRBV27 and TRBJ2-1; D is unclear. V lost 8 bases, J lost 8 bases, and 13 bases lay in between. Looked up from germline, CDR1 is MNHEY and CDR2 is SMNVEV (reference sequence). The CDR3 consists of 12 residues. DNA for the CDR3: TGTGCCAGCGGAGTCGTCGCCGATGAGCAGTTCTTC. Translating gives CASGVVADEQFF.

This clone has ten or more counts. J is TRBJ2-3 and V is TRBV27; perhaps TRBD1 as D (6 bases). CDR3 size: 17 residues. Germline CDR1 and CDR2: MNHEY and SMNVEV (reference sequence). Trimming removed 6 bases at V and 1 base at J, with 20 bases between. The DNA for the CDR3 is TGTGCCAGCAGCCCTTTAGGCCAAACAGGGCGCACAGATACGCAGTATTTT. Protein product: CASSPLGQTGRTDTQYF.

This clone has only a few counts. V gene TRBV4-1 combines with J gene TRBJ1-2, with D perhaps matching TRBD1 (5 bases). Trimming left V 4 bases short and J 6 bases short, with 18 bases between. The CDR3 loop spans 15 amino acids. Germline assignment: CDR1 MGHRA and CDR2 YSYEKL. The CDR3: CASSRPLGGSDGYTF. CDR3 nucleotides: TGCGCCAGCAGCCGTCCCCTCGGGGGATCAGATGGCTACACCTTC.

CDR3 coding DNA: TGCGCCAGCAGCCAAGGGGCGGGGATGGGCACCGGGGAGCTGTTTTTT. Its translation is CASSQGAGMGTGELFF. The chain combines TRBV4-1 with TRBJ2-2; a possible D gene is TRBD2 (6 bases). Germline V gene data show CDR1 as MGHRA and CDR2 as YSYEKL. V lost 1 base to trimming and J lost 4 bases, with 13 bases between them. This CDR3 is built from 16 residues.